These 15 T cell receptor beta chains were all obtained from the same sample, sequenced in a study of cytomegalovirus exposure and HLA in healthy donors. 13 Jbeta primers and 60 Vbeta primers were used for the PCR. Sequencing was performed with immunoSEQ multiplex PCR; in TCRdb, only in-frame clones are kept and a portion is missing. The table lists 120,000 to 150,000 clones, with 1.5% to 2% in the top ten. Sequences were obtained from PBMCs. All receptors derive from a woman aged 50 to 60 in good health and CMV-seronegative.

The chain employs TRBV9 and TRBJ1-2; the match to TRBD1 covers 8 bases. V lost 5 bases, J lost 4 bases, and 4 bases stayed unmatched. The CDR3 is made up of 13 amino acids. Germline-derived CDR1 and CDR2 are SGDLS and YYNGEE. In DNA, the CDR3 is TGTGCCAGCAGGGACAGGGATCCCTATGGCTACACCTTC. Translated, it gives CASRDRDPYGYTF.

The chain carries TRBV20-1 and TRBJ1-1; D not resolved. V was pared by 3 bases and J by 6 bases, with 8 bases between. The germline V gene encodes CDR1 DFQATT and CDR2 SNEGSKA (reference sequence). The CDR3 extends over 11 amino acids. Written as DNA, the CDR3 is TGCAGTGCTAGTCGGAGAGCTGAAGCTTTCTTT. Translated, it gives CSASRRAEAFF.

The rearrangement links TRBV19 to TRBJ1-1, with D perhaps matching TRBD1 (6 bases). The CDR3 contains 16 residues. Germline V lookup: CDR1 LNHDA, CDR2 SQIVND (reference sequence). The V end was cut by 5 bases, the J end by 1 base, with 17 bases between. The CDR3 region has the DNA TGTGCCAGTAGTGTCGGGGGGGGCGAGAGGAACACTGAAGCTTTCTTT. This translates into CASSVGGGERNTEAFF.

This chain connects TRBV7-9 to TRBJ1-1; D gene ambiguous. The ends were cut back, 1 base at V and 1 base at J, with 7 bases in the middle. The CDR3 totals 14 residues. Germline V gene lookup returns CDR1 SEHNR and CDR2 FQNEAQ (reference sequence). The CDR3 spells CASSLETANTEAFF. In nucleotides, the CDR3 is TGTGCCAGCAGCTTAGAAACAGCGAACACTGAAGCTTTCTTT. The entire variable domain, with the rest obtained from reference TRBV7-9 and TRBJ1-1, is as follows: DTGVSQNPRHKITKRGQNVTFRCDPISEHNRLYWYRQTLGQGPEFLTYFQNEAQLEKSRLLSDRFSAERPKGSFSTLEIQRTEQGDSAMYLCASSLETANTEAFFGQGTRLTVV.

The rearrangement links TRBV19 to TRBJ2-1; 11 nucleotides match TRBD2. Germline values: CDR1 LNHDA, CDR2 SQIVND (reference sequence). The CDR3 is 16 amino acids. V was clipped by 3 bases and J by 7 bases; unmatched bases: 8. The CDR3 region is CASSIPAGTSGNEQFF. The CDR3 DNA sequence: TGTGCCAGTAGTATTCCCGCCGGGACTAGCGGTAATGAGCAGTTCTTC.

The CDR3 DNA follows: TGTGCCAGCAGCGTATCAGGGACTCCTACCTACGAGCAGTACTTC. Its protein product is CASSVSGTPTYEQYF. The chain has TRBV9 and TRBJ2-7, with D possibly matching TRBD2 (6 bases). The V end was cut by 1 base, the J end by 2 bases, with 13 bases between. The CDR3 has 15 residues. The V gene's germline CDR1 is SGDLS and CDR2 YYNGEE. The entire variable domain, with the rest obtained from reference TRBV9 and TRBJ2-7, is as follows: DSGVTQTPKHLITATGQRVTLRCSPRSGDLSVYWYQQSLDQGLQFLIQYYNGEERAKGNILERFSAQQFPDLHSELNLSSLELGDSALYFCASSVSGTPTYEQYFGPGTRLTVT.

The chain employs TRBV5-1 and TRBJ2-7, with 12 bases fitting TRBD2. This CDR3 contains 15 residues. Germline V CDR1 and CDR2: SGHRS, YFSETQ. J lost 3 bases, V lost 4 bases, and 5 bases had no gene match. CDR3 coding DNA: TGCGCCAGCAGCCAGGGACTAGCGGGCATCTACGAGCAGTACTTC. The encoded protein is CASSQGLAGIYEQYF.

CDR3 DNA: TGTGCCAGCAGCCCCCGGACAGGTGGGGGAAAACTGTTTTTT. Translation: CASSPRTGGGKLFF. This sequence joins TRBV9 and TRBJ1-4; TRBD1 matches at 7 bases. This CDR3 has 14 residues. With 4 bases clipped from V and 10 bases from J, the junction kept 10 bases outside the gene matches. Germline V gene data show CDR1 as SGDLS and CDR2 as YYNGEE.

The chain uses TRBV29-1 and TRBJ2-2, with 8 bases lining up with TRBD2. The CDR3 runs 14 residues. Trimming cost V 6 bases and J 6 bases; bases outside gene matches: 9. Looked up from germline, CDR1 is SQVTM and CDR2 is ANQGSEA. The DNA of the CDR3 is TGCAGCGTCAGCGTCGGGGGGGCGGCCGGGGAGCTGTTTTTT. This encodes CSVSVGGAAGELFF.

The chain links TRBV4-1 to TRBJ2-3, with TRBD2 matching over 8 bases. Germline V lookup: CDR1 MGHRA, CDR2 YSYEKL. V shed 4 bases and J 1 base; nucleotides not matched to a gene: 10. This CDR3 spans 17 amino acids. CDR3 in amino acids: CASSLTLAGLRTDTQYF. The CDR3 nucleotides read TGCGCCAGCAGCCTAACCCTAGCGGGTCTACGCACAGATACGCAGTATTTT.

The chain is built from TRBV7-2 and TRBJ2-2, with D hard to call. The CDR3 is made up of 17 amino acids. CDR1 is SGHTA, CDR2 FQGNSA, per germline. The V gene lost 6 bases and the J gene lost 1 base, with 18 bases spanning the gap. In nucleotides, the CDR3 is TGTGCCAGCAGATCCCGAGCCGGTTCAGGGAACACCGGGGAGCTGTTTTTT. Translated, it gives CASRSRAGSGNTGELFF. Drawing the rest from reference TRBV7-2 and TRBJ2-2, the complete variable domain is GAGVSQSPSNKVTEKGKDVELRCDPISGHTALYWYRQSLGQGLEFLIYFQGNSAPDKSGLPSDRFSAERTGGSVSTLTIQRTQQEDSAVYLCASRSRAGSGNTGELFFGEGSRLTVL.

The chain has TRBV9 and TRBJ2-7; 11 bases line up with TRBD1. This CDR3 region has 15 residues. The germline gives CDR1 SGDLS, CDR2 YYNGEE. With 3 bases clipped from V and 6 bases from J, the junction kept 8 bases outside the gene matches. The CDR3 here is CASSAREGQGAEQYF. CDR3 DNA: TGTGCCAGCAGCGCGAGAGAAGGACAGGGGGCCGAGCAGTACTTC.

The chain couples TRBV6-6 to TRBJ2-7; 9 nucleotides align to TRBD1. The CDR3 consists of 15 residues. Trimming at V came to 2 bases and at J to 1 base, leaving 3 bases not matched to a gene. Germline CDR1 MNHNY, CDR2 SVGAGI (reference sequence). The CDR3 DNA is TGTGCCAGCAGTTACGGACAGGGGAGTTCCTACGAGCAGTACTTC. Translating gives CASSYGQGSSYEQYF.

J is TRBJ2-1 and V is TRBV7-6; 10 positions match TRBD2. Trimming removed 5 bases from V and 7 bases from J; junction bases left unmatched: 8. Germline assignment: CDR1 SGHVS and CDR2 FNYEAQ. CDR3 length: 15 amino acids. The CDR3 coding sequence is TGTGCCAGCAGCGTAACGGGACTAGCGACTAATGAGCAGTTCTTC. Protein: CASSVTGLATNEQFF.

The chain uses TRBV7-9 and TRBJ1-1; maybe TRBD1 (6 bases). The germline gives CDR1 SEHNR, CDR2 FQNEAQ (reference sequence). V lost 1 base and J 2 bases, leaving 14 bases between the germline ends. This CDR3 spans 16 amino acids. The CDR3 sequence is CASSLGARDKNTEAFF. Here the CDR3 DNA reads TGTGCCAGCAGCTTAGGGGCTCGGGACAAAAACACTGAAGCTTTCTTT. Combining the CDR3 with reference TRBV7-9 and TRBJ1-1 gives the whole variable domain DTGVSQNPRHKITKRGQNVTFRCDPISEHNRLYWYRQTLGQGPEFLTYFQNEAQLEKSRLLSDRFSAERPKGSFSTLEIQRTEQGDSAMYLCASSLGARDKNTEAFFGQGTRLTVV.